This is a list of T cell receptor beta chains from one sample in a study of human thymus T cells. Using immunoSEQ multiplex PCR, the repertoire was profiled, and TCRdb retains in-frame clones only, with some absent. Of 60,000 to 75,000 clones listed, roughly 95% are singletons. The sequenced material came from thymus tissue. These receptors came from a girl less than two years old with a congenital heart defect but otherwise immunologically healthy. Each CDR3 is given without its conserved first and last residue.

>TRBV19|TRBJ2-1
ATTGGGDEQF
>TRBV5-1|TRBJ2-4
ASRELAGTKNIQY
>TRBV6-5|TRBJ2-1
ASSPKSRHGEQF
>TRBV21-1|TRBJ1-2
ASKGGVPNYGYT
>TRBV19|TRBJ2-5
ASSMASGSGETQY
>TRBV10-3|TRBJ2-1
AISESKGEGKYNEQF
>TRBV5-1|TRBJ1-4
ASSPNPNEKLF
>TRBV9|TRBJ2-2
ASSKALGVGRQGMNTGELF
>TRBV5-4|TRBJ1-5
ASSLGRNQPQH
>TRBV5-4|TRBJ2-1
ASSRVQGPNREQF
>TRBV6-1|TRBJ1-4
ASSSVMGEKLF
>TRBV27|TRBJ2-7
ASSFRGAAYEQY
>TRBV19|TRBJ2-1
ASRSLAGNNEQF
>TRBV28|TRBJ1-2
ASKQDWRYGYT
>TRBV27|TRBJ2-7
ASSPQAGGPPAYEQY
>TRBV10-3|TRBJ1-1
AISRGRITEAF
>TRBV18|TRBJ2-5
ASSLGPEGEETQY
>TRBV5-4|TRBJ2-3
ASSSGLAGGADTQY
>TRBV10-2|TRBJ2-3
ASSESKATDPDTQY
>TRBV19|TRBJ2-1
ATATLPQNASNEQF
>TRBV29-1|TRBJ2-1
SGDRSYNEQF
>TRBV19|TRBJ1-4
ASSIYGLPEKLF
>TRBV6-6|TRBJ2-1
ASSYSRGPNYNEQF
>TRBV25-1|TRBJ2-1
ASRSGTGGREQF
>TRBV7-3|TRBJ2-1
ASSLMGNEQF
>TRBV6-5|TRBJ1-4
ASSYSDRRNEKLF
>TRBV21-1|TRBJ2-3
ASTRRPGLAADTQY
>TRBV11-2|TRBJ1-2
ASSHNTGTGLNYGYT
>TRBV25-1|TRBJ2-1
ASINGSPYNEQF
>TRBV21-1|TRBJ2-1
ASSNPRQGGPFYNEQF
>TRBV7-2|TRBJ2-2
ASSQREPPNTGELF
>TRBV5-1|TRBJ1-3
ASSLEEGRGNTIY
>TRBV7-2|TRBJ2-3
ASSFGRECTDTQY
>TRBV4-2|TRBJ1-1
ASSQETGTTTEAF
>TRBV7-6|NA
ASSGGGKAAYEQY
>TRBV19|TRBJ1-2
ASTPNPDTSNYGYT
>TRBV6-5|NA
ASSRQGARDEQY
>TRBV5-1|TRBJ2-7
ASSLYRGNYEQY
>TRBV21-1|TRBJ1-3
ASSHGYTIY
>TRBV4-1|TRBJ2-7
ASSRSSGSPPDEQY
>TRBV7-9|TRBJ2-1
ASSGLGIAGGTYNEQF
>TRBV28|TRBJ1-6
ASRLPLGSYNSPLH
>TRBV27|TRBJ1-3
ASSLDAGNTIY
>TRBV28|TRBJ1-4
ATAPRGEEKLF
>TRBV6-6|TRBJ2-5
ASTRGGRGLEETQY
>TRBV5-5|TRBJ2-6
ASTRTGASAGANVLT
>TRBV10-1|TRBJ1-6
ASSKGQGNSPLH
>TRBV28|TRBJ1-1
ASSQPGQGVSDTEAF
>TRBV27|TRBJ2-7
ASASRYLGYEQY
>TRBV28|TRBJ1-4
ASSPDSPKGTNEKLF
>TRBV27|TRBJ2-7
ASRTTGAREQY
>TRBV11-2|TRBJ2-7
ASSLVLQGAPYEQY
>TRBV4-3|TRBJ1-4
ASSQRGRPLGEKLF